This passage covers 18 T cell receptor beta chains from one sample sequenced in a study of blood T cell repertoires in COVID-19 (dated by TCRdb to 2018 to 2021). Receptors were amplified or captured by the immunoSEQ multiplex PCR assay. The immuneACCESS repertoire file appears here via TCRdb, limited to in-frame rearrangements. These files lack a portion of the clones; in checked studies, under half of the deficit traces to unresolved V genes, and the cause of the others is not known. The sample records approximately 270,000 clones, about 91% of which are singletons. The ten most abundant clones make up 1.2% of the sample. The sequenced sample consisted of PBMCs or T cells enriched from blood (not recorded which). These receptors were taken from a human donor in a cohort exposed to, infected with or recovered from COVID-19 (not recorded which). The donor label of this sample is uncertain.

The chain carries TRBV5-4 and TRBJ1-2; D is perhaps TRBD1 (6 bases). The CDR3 totals 14 residues. V gave up 4 bases and J gave up 4 bases, with 14 bases separating them. In germline, CDR1 is SGHNT, CDR2 YYREEE (reference sequence). The CDR3 sequence is CASSLLTGLYGYTF. CDR3 in DNA: TGTGCCAGCAGCCTACTGACAGGCCTCTATGGCTACACCTTC.

J is TRBJ2-3 and V is TRBV3-1 (or the pseudogene TRBV3-2); 9 nucleotides align to TRBD2. The junction had 9 bases not matched to a gene; V was cut back by 0 bases and J by 5 bases. This CDR3 has 17 residues. In germline, CDR1 is LGHDT, CDR2 YNNKEL (reference sequence). CDR3 sequence: CASSQEGGGGAKDTQYF. CDR3 nucleotides: TGTGCCAGCAGCCAAGAAGGAGGCGGGGGGGCCAAAGATACGCAGTATTTT.

The CDR3 bases are TGTGCCAGCAGCGCCCTGGGGAGGGAAGGGAATCAGCCCCAGCATTTT. It yields the protein CASSALGREGNQPQHF. The chain links TRBV28 to TRBJ1-5; D unclear. This CDR3 has 16 amino acids. V was trimmed by 6 bases and J by 4 bases, leaving 19 bases between them. CDR1 is MDHEN and CDR2 is SYDVKM in the germline V gene. The full variable domain, in which reference TRBV28 and TRBJ1-5 provide the parts outside the CDR3, is DVKVTQSSRYLVKRTGEKVFLECVQDMDHENMFWYRQDPGLGLRLIYFSYDVKMKEKGDIPEGYSVSREKKERFSLILESASTNQTSMYLCASSALGREGNQPQHFGDGTRLSIL.

The chain links TRBV29-1 to TRBJ1-2; D gene ambiguous. Per germline, CDR1 SQVTM and CDR2 ANQGSEA. The CDR3 loop spans 10 amino acids. The ends were cut back, 5 bases at V and 5 bases at J, with 6 bases in the middle. The CDR3 reads CSVWAYGYTF. For the CDR3, the DNA is TGCAGCGTTTGGGCGTATGGCTACACCTTC. Combining the CDR3 with reference TRBV29-1 and TRBJ1-2 gives the whole variable domain SAVISQKPSRDICQRGTSLTIQCQVDSQVTMMFWYRQQPGQSLTLIATANQGSEATYESGFVIDKFPISRPNLTFSTLTVSNMSPEDSSIYLCSVWAYGYTFGSGTRLTVV.

The CDR3 reads CASSPGGLGNEQFF. The CDR3 coding sequence is TGTGCCAGCAGTCCGGGGGGGTTGGGCAATGAGCAGTTCTTC. The chain recombines TRBV6-5 with TRBJ2-1, with 8 nucleotides matching TRBD2. The CDR3 loop spans 14 amino acids. Germline V gives CDR1 MNHEY, CDR2 SVGAGI. J gave up 6 bases and V 5 bases, and 6 bases lay outside the gene matches.

The chain carries TRBV9 and TRBJ1-1, with TRBD1 matching over 7 bases. The V segment lost 6 bases and the J segment 1 base; nucleotides outside the gene matches: 6. Germline V lookup: CDR1 SGDLS, CDR2 YYNGEE. The CDR3 has 14 amino acids. The CDR3 is CASNGGGANTEAFF. CDR3 DNA sequence: TGTGCCAGCAATGGAGGGGGCGCGAACACTGAAGCTTTCTTT.

This chain uses TRBV27 with TRBJ2-7, with TRBD2 as a possible D gene (5 bases). Germline loops: CDR1 MNHEY, CDR2 SMNVEV (reference sequence). The V end was cut by 6 bases, the J end by 3 bases, with 15 bases between. The CDR3 contains 14 residues. CDR3 DNA sequence: TGTGCCAGCAGCGTTCGAGAGGGCAACTACGAGCAGTACTTC. It codes for CASSVREGNYEQYF.

The J gene is TRBJ2-5, the V gene TRBV24-1; D is ambiguous. The CDR3 totals 14 residues. Germline V gives CDR1 KGHDR, CDR2 SFDVKD. Trimming cost V 3 bases and J 1 base, with 8 bases left between them. The CDR3 nucleotides read TGTGCCACCAGTGATGCAACGGTCCAAGAGACCCAGTACTTC. Translating it yields CATSDATVQETQYF.

The rearrangement uses TRBV18 and TRBJ1-1; D ambiguous. This CDR3 has 15 amino acids. Germline CDR1 and CDR2: KGHSH and LQKENI. V lost 4 bases, J lost 11 bases, and 23 bases lay in between. This chain's CDR3 is CASSRNPEVSVEAFF. The CDR3 nucleotides read TGTGCCAGCTCACGGAATCCTGAGGTTTCGGTTGAGGCTTTCTTT. Drawing the rest from reference TRBV18 and TRBJ1-1, the complete variable domain is NAGVMQNPRHLVRRRGQEARLRCSPMKGHSHVYWYRQLPEEGLKFMVYLQKENIIDESGMPKERFSAEFPKEGPSILRIQQVVRGDSAAYFCASSRNPEVSVEAFFGQGTRLTVV.

This chain uses TRBV13 with TRBJ2-1, with a weak D call TRBD2 (6 bases). Germline CDR1 PRHDT, CDR2 FYEKMQ (reference sequence). The CDR3 consists of 15 residues. V gave up 5 bases and J gave up 1 base, with 12 bases separating them. The CDR3 region is CASSLGLHSYNEQFF. In DNA form, the CDR3 reads TGTGCCAGCAGCCTGGGACTTCATTCCTACAATGAGCAGTTCTTC.

The chain is built from TRBV6-1 and TRBJ1-2; TRBD1 matches 8 bases. Germline CDR1 is MNHNS and CDR2 is SASEGT. The junction had 6 bases not matched to a gene; V was cut back by 2 bases and J by 4 bases. The CDR3 loop spans 15 amino acids. The CDR3: CASSERQGPFYGYTF. Here the CDR3 DNA reads TGTGCCAGCAGTGAAAGACAGGGGCCCTTCTATGGCTACACCTTC.

The chain joins TRBV28 to TRBJ1-5, with D perhaps matching TRBD1 (6 bases). Trimming removed 6 bases at V and 4 bases at J, with 13 bases between. Germline loops: CDR1 MDHEN, CDR2 SYDVKM. The CDR3 is 14 amino acids. The CDR3 reads CASRDPGQNQPQHF. Written as DNA, the CDR3 is TGTGCCAGCAGGGACCCGGGACAAAATCAGCCCCAGCATTTT. The full variable domain, its missing parts supplied by reference TRBV28 and TRBJ1-5, is DVKVTQSSRYLVKRTGEKVFLECVQDMDHENMFWYRQDPGLGLRLIYFSYDVKMKEKGDIPEGYSVSREKKERFSLILESASTNQTSMYLCASRDPGQNQPQHFGDGTRLSIL.

The chain combines TRBV29-1 with TRBJ2-5; weak D call: TRBD1 (6 bases). The CDR3 length is 13 residues. V was pared by 5 bases and J by 4 bases, with 14 bases between. In germline, CDR1 is SQVTM, CDR2 ANQGSEA. The CDR3, as DNA: TGCAGCGTTCGGCAGGGGCGTATAGAGACCCAGTACTTC. Translation gives CSVRQGRIETQYF.

This sequence joins TRBV19 and TRBJ1-1; D gene ambiguous. CDR3 length: 14 amino acids. Germline V gene lookup returns CDR1 LNHDA and CDR2 SQIVND (reference sequence). Trimming shortened V by 2 bases and J by 0 bases, and 7 bases separated the two germline ends. CDR3 in amino acids: CASSISGMNTEAFF. In DNA form, the CDR3 reads TGTGCCAGTAGTATATCGGGGATGAACACTGAAGCTTTCTTT.

The V call is TRBV30, the J call TRBJ1-4; D might be TRBD1 (5 bases). Germline V gives CDR1 GTSNPN, CDR2 SVGIG (reference sequence). This CDR3 is 14 amino acids long. Trimming left V 8 bases short and J 11 bases short, with 24 bases between. The CDR3 sequence: CAVRGGTVEGKLFF. In DNA form, the CDR3 reads TGTGCCGTACGAGGAGGGACGGTGGAAGGTAAACTGTTTTTT.

The chain has TRBV7-2 and TRBJ2-3, with TRBD2 matching over 8 bases. The CDR3 consists of 18 residues. Trimming cost V 5 bases and J 2 bases; bases outside gene matches: 15. Germline CDR1 reads SGHTA; CDR2 reads FQGNSA. The CDR3 DNA reads TGTGCCAGCAGCCTGACAAGAAAGAGCGGGGGTTTCACAGATACGCAGTATTTT. Its protein product is CASSLTRKSGGFTDTQYF. Looking up the rest from reference TRBV7-2 and TRBJ2-3 gives the full variable domain: GAGVSQSPSNKVTEKGKDVELRCDPISGHTALYWYRQSLGQGLEFLIYFQGNSAPDKSGLPSDRFSAERTGGSVSTLTIQRTQQEDSAVYLCASSLTRKSGGFTDTQYFGPGTRLTVL.

The gene calls are TRBV7-2 and TRBJ1-2; no clear D. The CDR3 is made up of 15 amino acids. V lost 0 bases to trimming and J lost 4 bases, with 12 bases between them. Looked up from germline, CDR1 is SGHTA and CDR2 is FQGNSA. The CDR3 protein is CASSLATGLIYGYTF. CDR3 DNA: TGTGCCAGCAGCTTAGCTACGGGTTTAATCTATGGCTACACCTTC.

The gene calls are TRBV19 and TRBJ1-5; D not certain. V dropped 0 bases and J dropped 0 bases, with 9 bases sitting between them. The CDR3 is 16 amino acids. Germline CDR1 is LNHDA and CDR2 is SQIVND (reference sequence). The chain's CDR3 is CASSIEPEYSNQPQHF. The DNA of the CDR3 is TGTGCCAGTAGTATAGAGCCAGAATATAGCAATCAGCCCCAGCATTTT.